The 13 T cell receptor beta chains in this list originate from one sample, sequenced in a study of OX40 agonist ivuxolimab in advanced cancers. Some clones are missing from TCRdb's copy, which holds only in-frame ones; the method was immunoSEQ multiplex PCR. The top ten clones hold approximately 14% of a sample with some 40,000 clones, 80% to 95% of them seen once. This specimen was CD4+ or CD8+ T cells sorted from blood, taken in a trial of the OX40 agonist ivuxolimab. Receptors were obtained from an adult with an advanced solid tumor such as melanoma, head and neck, liver or kidney cancer.

Only one count was recorded for this clone. V usage is TRBV4-1 and J usage is TRBJ2-7; 13 bases are a match to TRBD2. Germline V CDR1 and CDR2: MGHRA, YSYEKL. After removal of 3 bases from V and 7 bases from J, the junction contained 12 bases not matched to a gene. The CDR3 contains 17 residues. The CDR3 loop reads CASSHVWAGTSGTEQYF. CDR3 coding DNA: TGCGCCAGCAGCCATGTCTGGGCCGGGACTAGCGGGACTGAGCAGTACTTC.

V gene TRBV4-1 combines with J gene TRBJ2-7; possible D gene TRBD1, 7 bases. Germline V gene data show CDR1 as MGHRA and CDR2 as YSYEKL. Trimming took off 4 bases at V and 6 bases at J, with 13 bases between the two ends. The length of the CDR3 is 13 residues. CDR3 in amino acids: CASSPQGGSEQYF. CDR3 DNA sequence: TGCGCCAGCAGCCCGCAGGGGGGCAGCGAGCAGTACTTC.

The chain recombines TRBV14 with TRBJ1-1; D is ambiguous. CDR1 is SGHDN and CDR2 is FVKESK in the germline V gene. V was trimmed by 1 base and J by 0 bases, leaving 6 bases between them. The CDR3 extends over 14 amino acids. The CDR3 DNA reads TGTGCCAGCAGCCAAGTGAGCTTGAACACTGAAGCTTTCTTT. The encoded protein is CASSQVSLNTEAFF.

The genes are TRBV2 and TRBJ2-3; D unclear. The CDR3 covers 15 residues. V was trimmed by 7 bases and J by 0 bases, leaving 14 bases between them. The V gene's germline CDR1 is SNHLY and CDR2 FYNNEI. In DNA, the CDR3 is TGTGCCAGCACCCCCTTCCTTTTTAGCACAGATACGCAGTATTTT. Amino acids: CASTPFLFSTDTQYF.

The V and J genes are TRBV2 and TRBJ1-1; D perhaps matches TRBD1 (5 bases). With 7 bases removed from V and 1 base from J, the gap between germline ends came to 7 bases. The germline V gene has CDR1 SNHLY and CDR2 FYNNEI. CDR3 size: 12 residues. CDR3 in amino acids: CASTDKNTEAFF. CDR3 sequence (DNA): TGTGCCAGCACGGACAAGAACACTGAAGCTTTCTTT.

V usage is TRBV19 and J usage is TRBJ1-1; no clear D. CDR1 is LNHDA, CDR2 SQIVND, per germline (reference sequence). The CDR3 is made up of 13 amino acids. V shed 1 base and J shed 1 base, with 4 bases lying between them. CDR3 protein: CASSIGQNTEAFF. CDR3 in DNA: TGTGCCAGTAGTATAGGGCAGAACACTGAAGCTTTCTTT.

Comment on this clone: Other DNA sequences in the sample encode the same CDR3. The CDR3 here is CASSIGSGGTYEQYF. The CDR3 DNA follows: TGTGCCAGTAGTATAGGTAGCGGAGGGACTTACGAGCAGTACTTC. The chain uses TRBV19 and TRBJ2-7; TRBD2 might be the D (6 bases). V lost 1 base to trimming and J lost 4 bases, with 14 bases between them. The germline V gene has CDR1 LNHDA and CDR2 SQIVND (reference sequence). The CDR3 runs to 15 residues.

The chain couples TRBV4-2 to TRBJ2-7; D tentatively reads TRBD1 or TRBD2 (5 bases each). Germline V gene sequence: CDR1 LGHNA, CDR2 YNFKEQ. Trimming removed 0 bases from V and 3 bases from J, with 12 bases in between. This CDR3 region has 15 residues. In DNA form, the CDR3 reads TGTGCCAGCAGCCAAGAAGAGGGGAGTTACTACGAGCAGTACTTC. Its translation: CASSQEEGSYYEQYF.

The J gene is TRBJ2-1, the V gene TRBV29-1; 8 bases are shared with TRBD2. Unmatched junction bases numbered 7, after V lost 0 bases and J lost 6 bases. CDR1 and CDR2 from the germline V gene are SQVTM and ANQGSEA. This CDR3 contains 15 residues. The CDR3 loop is CSVEDGSGMPNEQFF. CDR3 coding DNA: TGCAGCGTTGAAGATGGTAGCGGGATGCCCAATGAGCAGTTCTTC.

The chain joins TRBV5-4 to TRBJ1-2, with D maybe TRBD1 (6 bases). The CDR3 contains 14 residues. The germline CDR1 and CDR2 sequences are SGHNT and YYREEE (reference sequence). Trimming took off 0 bases at V and 1 base at J, with 7 bases between the two ends. Written as DNA, the CDR3 is TGTGCCAGCAGCTTGGACAGGGTTAACTATGGCTACACCTTC. It translates to CASSLDRVNYGYTF.

The J gene is TRBJ2-5, the V gene TRBV29-1; 10 nucleotides line up with TRBD2. The junction had 12 bases not matched to a gene; V was cut back by 6 bases and J by 2 bases. The CDR3 is 16 residues long. In germline, CDR1 is SQVTM, CDR2 ANQGSEA. In DNA form, the CDR3 reads TGCAGCGTCGCCGGGACTAGCGCACCCATACAAGAGACCCAGTACTTC. This codes for CSVAGTSAPIQETQYF.

The chain couples TRBV29-1 to TRBJ2-1, with 7 bases that match TRBD1. The length of the CDR3 is 13 residues. V was clipped by 6 bases and J by 0 bases; unmatched bases: 2. Per germline, CDR1 SQVTM and CDR2 ANQGSEA. The CDR3 DNA reads as TGCAGCGTCGGGGACAGCTCCTACAATGAGCAGTTCTTC. Residues: CSVGDSSYNEQFF.

J is TRBJ2-5 and V is TRBV9; D is unclear. V was shortened by 4 bases and J by 2 bases, with 15 bases between the two germline ends. Germline lookup yields CDR1 SGDLS and CDR2 YYNGEE. CDR3 length equals 15 residues. The CDR3 protein is CASSPGSADQETQYF. The CDR3 DNA reads TGTGCCAGCAGCCCGGGTTCGGCAGATCAAGAGACCCAGTACTTC.